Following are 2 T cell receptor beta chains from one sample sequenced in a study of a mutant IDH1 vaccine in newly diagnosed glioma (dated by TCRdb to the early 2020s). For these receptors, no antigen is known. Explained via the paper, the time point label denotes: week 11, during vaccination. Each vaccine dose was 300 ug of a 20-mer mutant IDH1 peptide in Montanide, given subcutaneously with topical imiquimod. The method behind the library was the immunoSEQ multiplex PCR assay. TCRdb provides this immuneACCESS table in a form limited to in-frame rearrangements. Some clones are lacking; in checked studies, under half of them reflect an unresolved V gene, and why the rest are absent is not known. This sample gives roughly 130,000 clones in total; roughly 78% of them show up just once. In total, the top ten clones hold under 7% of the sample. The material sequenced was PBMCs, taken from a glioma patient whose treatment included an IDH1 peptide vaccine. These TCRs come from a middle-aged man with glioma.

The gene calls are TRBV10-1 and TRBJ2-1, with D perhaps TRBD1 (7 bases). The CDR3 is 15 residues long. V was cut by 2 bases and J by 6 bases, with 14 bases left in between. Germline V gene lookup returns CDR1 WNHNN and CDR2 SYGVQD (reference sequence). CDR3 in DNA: TGCGCCAGCAGTGAGCCGGGGGACAGTTTCAATGAGCAGTTCTTC. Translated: CASSEPGDSFNEQFF.

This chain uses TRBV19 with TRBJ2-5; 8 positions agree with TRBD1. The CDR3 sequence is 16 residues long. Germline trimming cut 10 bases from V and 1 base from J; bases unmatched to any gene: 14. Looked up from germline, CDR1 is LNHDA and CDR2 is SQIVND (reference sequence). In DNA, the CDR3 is TGTGCCACAAAAGAGCGGACAGGGAGACTCCAAGAGACCCAGTACTTC. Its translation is CATKERTGRLQETQYF.